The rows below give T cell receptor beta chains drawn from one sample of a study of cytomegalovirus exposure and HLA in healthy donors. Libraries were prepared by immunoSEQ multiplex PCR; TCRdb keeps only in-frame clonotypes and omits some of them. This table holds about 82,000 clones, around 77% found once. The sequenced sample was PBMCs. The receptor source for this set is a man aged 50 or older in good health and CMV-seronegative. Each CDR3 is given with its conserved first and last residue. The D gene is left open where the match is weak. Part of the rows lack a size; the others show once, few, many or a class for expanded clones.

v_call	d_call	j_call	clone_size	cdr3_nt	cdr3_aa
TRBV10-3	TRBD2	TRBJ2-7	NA	TGTGCCATCAAGGGGTCGGGTAGCGGGGGAAGCTCCTACGAGCAGTACTTC	CAIKGSGSGGSSYEQYF
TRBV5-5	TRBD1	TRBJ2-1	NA	TGTGCCAGCAGCATAGACAGGGTCCCGACCAATGAGCAGTTCTTC	CASSIDRVPTNEQFF
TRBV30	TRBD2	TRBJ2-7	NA	TGTGCCTGGAGTGGAGGGACTACTACATACGAGCAGTACTTC	CAWSGGTTTYEQYF
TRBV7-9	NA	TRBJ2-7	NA	TGTGCCAGCAGCATCACCTTGACGACTAGGAGGTACGAGCAGTACTTC	CASSITLTTRRYEQYF
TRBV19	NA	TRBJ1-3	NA	TGTGCCAGTAAAGATGGAAGCGCGGTAGACACCATATATTTT	CASKDGSAVDTIYF
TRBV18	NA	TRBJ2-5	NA	TGTGCCAGCTCACCATCCTCGGGATTAGGGGAGACCCAGTACTTC	CASSPSSGLGETQYF
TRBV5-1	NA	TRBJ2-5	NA	TGCGCCAGCAGCTTAGGGGGGGGAGAGACCCAGTACTTC	CASSLGGGETQYF
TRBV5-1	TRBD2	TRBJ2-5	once	TGCGCCAGCAGCTTACATCTAGCGGGTGAGACCCAGTACTTC	CASSLHLAGETQYF
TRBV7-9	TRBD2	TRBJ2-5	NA	TGTGCCAGCAGCTTGAGTGGTAGCGGGGGCCAAGAGACCCAGTACTTC	CASSLSGSGGQETQYF
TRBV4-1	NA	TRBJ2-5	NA	TGCGCCAGCAGCACTGGCGGGACTCTGTACCAAGAGACCCAGTACTTC	CASSTGGTLYQETQYF
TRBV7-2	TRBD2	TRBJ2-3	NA	TGTGCCAGCAGCCTTAAACGGGGGGGCGGCACAGATACGCAGTATTTT	CASSLKRGGGTDTQYF
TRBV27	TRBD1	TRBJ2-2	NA	TGTGCCAGCAGTGCAGGGGGCGTCTCCTCCGGGGAGCTGTTTTTT	CASSAGGVSSGELFF
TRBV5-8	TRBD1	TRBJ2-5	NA	TGTGCCAGCAGCTCGGGACAGGGAGGCCAAGAGACCCAGTACTTC	CASSSGQGGQETQYF
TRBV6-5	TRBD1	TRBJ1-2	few	TGTGCCAGCAGTGAAGGGGGCAGCCATGGCTACACCTTC	CASSEGGSHGYTF
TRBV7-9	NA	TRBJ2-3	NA	TGTGCCAGCAGCTCCCCCAGGGCAGATACGCAGTATTTT	CASSSPRADTQYF
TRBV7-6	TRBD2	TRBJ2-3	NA	TGTGCCAGCAGCCCCGGGACTAGCGACGGAGATACGCAGTATTTT	CASSPGTSDGDTQYF
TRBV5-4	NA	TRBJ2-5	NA	TGTGCCAGCAGCACTCAAGAGACCCAGTACTTC	CASSTQETQYF
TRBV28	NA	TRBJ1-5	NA	TGTGCCAGCAGTTTAGGCGGCGGGGGCCATCAGCCCCAGCATTTT	CASSLGGGGHQPQHF
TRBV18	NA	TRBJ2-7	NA	TGTGCCAGCTCATTCCAGGGGCCCCCTTCCGAGCAGTACTTC	CASSFQGPPSEQYF
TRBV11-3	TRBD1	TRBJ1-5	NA	TGTGCCAGCAGCTTAGAACGCGGGACAGGTAAGATTAGGAGCAATCAGCCCCAGCATTTT	CASSLERGTGKIRSNQPQHF
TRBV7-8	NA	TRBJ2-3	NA	TGTGCCAGCAGCTTAGGTGCAGGGTTTAGAGATACGCAGTATTTT	CASSLGAGFRDTQYF
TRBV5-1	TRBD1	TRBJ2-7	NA	TGCGCCAGCAGCTTGGGACAGGGGGCCAACGAGCAGTACTTC	CASSLGQGANEQYF
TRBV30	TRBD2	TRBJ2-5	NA	TGTGCCTGGAATTCGGGGGGAGCGGAGACCCAGTACTTC	CAWNSGGAETQYF
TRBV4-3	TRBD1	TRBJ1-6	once	TGCGCCAGCAGCCAAGATTATACGGACAGGAGTTCACCCCTCCACTTT	CASSQDYTDRSSPLHF
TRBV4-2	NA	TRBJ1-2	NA	TGTGCCAGCAGCCAAGATCTGACAAACTATGGCTACACCTTC	CASSQDLTNYGYTF
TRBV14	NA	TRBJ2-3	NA	TGTGCCAGCAGTCTTACAGGGAACTTGGGGGTGGATACGCAGTATTTT	CASSLTGNLGVDTQYF
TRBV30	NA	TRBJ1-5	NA	TGTGCCTGGGGGCAAACTCGGAGGGGCAATCAGCCCCAGCATTTT	CAWGQTRRGNQPQHF
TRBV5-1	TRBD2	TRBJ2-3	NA	TGCGCCAGCAGCGGGACTAGCGGGGGGGCAACAGATACGCAGTATTTT	CASSGTSGGATDTQYF
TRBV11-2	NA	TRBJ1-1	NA	TGTGCCAGCAGCCCACTACAGGGCCTGGGCACTGAAGCTTTCTTT	CASSPLQGLGTEAFF
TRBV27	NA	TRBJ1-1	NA	TGTGCCAGCAGTTTAAAAGGACAGCCGAACACTGAAGCTTTCTTT	CASSLKGQPNTEAFF
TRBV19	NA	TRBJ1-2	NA	TGTGCCAGTAGTACCCCCGGGAGCTCCTATGGCTACACCTTC	CASSTPGSSYGYTF
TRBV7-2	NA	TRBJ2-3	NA	TGTGCCAGCAGCTTAGCTTATAGCACAGATACGCAGTATTTT	CASSLAYSTDTQYF
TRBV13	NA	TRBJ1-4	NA	TGTGCCAGCAGCTTAGTAGACAGCCCCGAAAAACTGTTTTTT	CASSLVDSPEKLFF
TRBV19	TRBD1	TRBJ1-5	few	TGTGCCAGTAGTACGAACGCGGGACAGGATAGCAATCAGCCCCAGCATTTT	CASSTNAGQDSNQPQHF
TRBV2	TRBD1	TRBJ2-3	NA	TGTGCCAGCTTTAACAGGGGATTGGGTGATACGCAGTATTTT	CASFNRGLGDTQYF
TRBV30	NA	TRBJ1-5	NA	TGTGCCTGGAGTGGAGGGTTGGGCAATCAGCCCCAGCATTTT	CAWSGGLGNQPQHF
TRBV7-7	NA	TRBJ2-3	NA	TGTGCTAGCAGCGCCTCAGGTACAGATACGCAGTATTTT	CASSASGTDTQYF
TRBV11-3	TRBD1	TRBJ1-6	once	TGTGCCAGCAGCGTTCCGGGACAGAGTTCACCCCTCCACTTT	CASSVPGQSSPLHF
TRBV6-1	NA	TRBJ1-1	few	TGTGCCAGCAGTGAATCGGGAGAGAACACTGAAGCTTTCTTT	CASSESGENTEAFF